Listed below are T cell receptor beta chains from one sample, sequenced in a study of T-cell reconstitution after alpha-beta-depleted transplantation in children. From the PCR reads, TCRdb called clonotypes with MiXCR, one entry per CDR3 protein. Of 250,000 to 400,000 distinct CDR3 sequences in the sample, around 25% are singletons; the top ten hold over 9.5%. The specimen comprised PBMCs, mostly from graft donor cells, sampled 180 days after TCRalphabeta/CD19-depleted stem cell transplant. These receptors were obtained from a male patient aged 5 to 17 who had a stem cell transplant for acute lymphoblastic leukemia, so the T cells may come from the graft donor. The CDR3 runs from the conserved cysteine through the conserved F or W. A D gene is named only where the DNA matches it firmly. Where a row states a size, it is once, few, many or the class of an expanded clone; other rows omit it.

TRBV2	-	TRBJ1-2	-	CTSSEESGGYTF	TGTACCAGCAGTGAAGAGAGTGGGGGCTACACCTTC
TRBV24-1	-	TRBJ2-7	-	CATSDAGRNPYEQYF	TGTGCCACCAGTGATGCGGGACGTAACCCCTACGAGCAGTACTTC
TRBV9	-	TRBJ2-5	few	CASSVGWGQETQYF	TGTGCCAGCAGCGTAGGCTGGGGGCAAGAGACCCAGTACTTC
TRBV19	-	TRBJ2-7	-	CASSQRRGPGEQYF	TGTGCCAGTAGTCAGAGGAGAGGGCCGGGCGAGCAGTACTTC
TRBV29-1	-	TRBJ2-3	-	CSVEDPKAADTQYF	TGCAGCGTTGAAGATCCCAAGGCCGCAGATACGCAGTATTTT
TRBV10-3	-	TRBJ2-7	few	CAIRRTGDYEQYF	TGTGCCATCAGACGGACGGGGGACTACGAGCAGTACTTC
TRBV9	-	TRBJ2-7	-	CASSGGVWRNEQSF	TGTGCCAGCAGCGGAGGGGTGTGGCGGAACGAGCAGTCCTTC
TRBV5-8	-	TRBJ2-7	-	CASSLLRHLHEQYF	TGTGCCAGCAGCTTGCTAAGACACCTCCACGAGCAGTACTTC
TRBV19	-	TRBJ1-5	-	CASTLKWSNQPQHF	TGTGCCAGTACCCTAAAATGGAGCAATCAGCCCCAGCATTTT
TRBV5-8	-	TRBJ2-3	-	CASSLEQTTDTQYF	TGTGCCAGCAGCTTGGAACAGACCACAGATACGCAGTATTTT
TRBV20-1	TRBD2	TRBJ2-1	few	CSARDPGLGGRNEQFF	TGCAGTGCTAGAGATCCGGGCCTGGGCGGGAGGAATGAGCAGTTCTTC
TRBV5-1	-	TRBJ2-1	few	CASSLADSQEFF	TGCGCCAGCAGCTTGGCCGACAGTCAGGAGTTCTTC
TRBV5-1	-	TRBJ2-7	-	CASSPGTSEQYF	TGCGCCAGCAGCCCCGGGACATCCGAGCAGTACTTC
TRBV12-3/TRBV12-4	-	TRBJ2-3	many	CASSLPPGHITDTQYF	TGTGCCAGCAGTTTACCTCCGGGACATATCACAGATACGCAGTATTTT
TRBV20-1	-	TRBJ1-1	-	CSASKNTEAFF	TGCAGTGCTTCCAAGAACACTGAAGCTTTCTTT
TRBV20-1	-	TRBJ1-5	few	CSARKGGGTGNQPQHF	TGCAGTGCTAGAAAGGGCGGGGGAACTGGCAATCAGCCCCAGCATTTT
TRBV27	-	TRBJ1-5	-	CASSLLGGAGNQPQHF	TGTGCCAGCAGTTTATTAGGGGGTGCGGGCAATCAGCCCCAGCATTTT
TRBV12-3/TRBV12-4	TRBD2	TRBJ2-4	-	CASSVVAGGPKNIQYF	TGTGCCAGCAGTGTGGTAGCGGGAGGGCCTAAAAACATTCAGTACTTC
TRBV20-1	TRBD1	TRBJ1-5	-	CSASRTGGSNQPQHF	TGCAGTGCTTCTCGGACAGGGGGTAGCAATCAGCCCCAGCATTTT
TRBV12-3/TRBV12-4	TRBD1	TRBJ2-2	-	CASSLKTGGTGELFF	TGTGCCAGCAGCCTTAAGACAGGGGGGACCGGGGAGCTGTTTTTT
TRBV9	-	TRBJ2-7	few	CASSVNSVGASEQYF	TGTGCCAGCAGCGTAAACTCCGTGGGGGCGTCCGAGCAGTACTTC
TRBV7-8	-	TRBJ1-4	-	CASSLFSAGVNEKLFF	TGTGCCAGCAGCTTATTCTCCGCAGGGGTTAATGAAAAACTGTTTTTT
TRBV3-1	TRBD2	TRBJ2-7	-	CASSPGLAGAPYEQYF	TGTGCCAGCAGCCCGGGACTAGCGGGAGCGCCCTACGAGCAGTACTTC
TRBV10-3	TRBD1	TRBJ1-1	many	CAISEWGQPGTLNTEAFF	TGTGCCATCAGTGAGTGGGGACAGCCGGGGACGTTGAACACTGAAGCTTTCTTT
TRBV20-1	TRBD2	TRBJ2-7	-	CSALRDGTSGRKQYF	TGCAGTGCCCTTAGGGACGGGACTAGCGGGAGAAAGCAGTACTTC
TRBV7-9	-	TRBJ2-3	-	CASTSILGTDTQYF	TGTGCCAGCACCTCGATTTTGGGCACAGATACGCAGTATTTT
TRBV6-1	-	TRBJ2-1	few	CASSEPRTSYNEQFF	TGTGCCAGCAGTGAACCTAGGACCTCCTACAATGAGCAGTTCTTC
TRBV9	TRBD2	TRBJ2-1	-	CASSVGSGSALYNEQFF	TGTGCCAGCAGCGTGGGTAGCGGGAGTGCCCTCTACAATGAGCAGTTCTTC
TRBV5-5	-	TRBJ1-4	-	CASSLVPDTISEKLFF	TGTGCCAGCAGCCTGGTCCCTGACACTATTTCGGAAAAACTGTTTTTT
TRBV19	-	TRBJ2-5	few	CASRTPEGNQETQYF	TGTGCCAGTAGGACGCCTGAGGGGAACCAAGAGACCCAGTACTTC
TRBV12-3/TRBV12-4	TRBD1	TRBJ1-2	few	CASSRTRLTGGYGYTF	TGTGCCAGCAGCCGCACCCGCCTGACAGGGGGGTATGGCTACACCTTC
TRBV9	-	TRBJ1-1	many	CASSVERSNTEAFF	TGTGCCAGCAGCGTGGAGAGGTCGAACACTGAAGCTTTCTTT
TRBV7-6	-	TRBJ2-7	-	CASSLAVGGTDEQYF	TGTGCCAGCAGCTTAGCCGTGGGGGGAACGGACGAGCAGTACTTC
TRBV20-1	-	TRBJ1-2	few	CSARDTGDGYTF	TGCAGTGCTAGAGATACCGGGGATGGCTACACCTTC
TRBV27	-	TRBJ1-1	few	CASSLSSGLNTEAFF	TGTGCCAGCAGTTTATCGTCGGGCCTGAACACTGAAGCTTTCTTT
TRBV5-1	TRBD1	TRBJ2-5	-	CASSTKTGIETQYF	TGCGCCAGCAGCACCAAGACAGGGATAGAGACCCAGTACTTC